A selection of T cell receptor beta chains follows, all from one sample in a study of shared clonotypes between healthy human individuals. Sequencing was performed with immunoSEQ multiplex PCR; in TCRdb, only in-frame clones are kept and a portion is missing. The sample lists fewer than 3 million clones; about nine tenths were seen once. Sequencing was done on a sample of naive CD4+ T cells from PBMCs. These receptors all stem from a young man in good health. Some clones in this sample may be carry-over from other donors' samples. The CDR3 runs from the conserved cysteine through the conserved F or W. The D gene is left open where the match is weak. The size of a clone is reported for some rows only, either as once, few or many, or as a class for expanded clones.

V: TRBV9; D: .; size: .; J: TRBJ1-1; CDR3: CASSVATMMNTEAFF; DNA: TGTGCCAGCAGCGTAGCTACAATGATGAACACTGAAGCTTTCTTT
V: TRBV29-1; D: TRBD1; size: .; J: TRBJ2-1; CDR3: CSVGQGRVNEQFF; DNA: TGCAGCGTGGGACAGGGGAGGGTTAATGAGCAGTTCTTC
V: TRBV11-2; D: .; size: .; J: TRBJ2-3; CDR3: CASSLLDTQYF; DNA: TGTGCCAGCAGCTTATTAGATACGCAGTATTTT
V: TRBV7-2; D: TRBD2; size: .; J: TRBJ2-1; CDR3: CASSQLAGEIYNEQFF; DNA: TGTGCCAGCAGCCAACTAGCGGGGGAGATTTACAATGAGCAGTTCTTC
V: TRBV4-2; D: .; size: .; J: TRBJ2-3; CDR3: CASSQRLSSTDTQYF; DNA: TGTGCCAGCAGCCAACGGTTGTCTAGCACAGATACGCAGTATTTT
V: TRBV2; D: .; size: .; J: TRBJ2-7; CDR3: CATRADRTVTYEQYF; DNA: TGTGCCACCAGAGCAGACCGGACAGTTACCTACGAGCAGTACTTC
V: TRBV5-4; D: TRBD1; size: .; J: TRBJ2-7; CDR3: CASSATGSTYEQYF; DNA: TGTGCCAGCAGCGCGACAGGGTCGACCTACGAGCAGTACTTC
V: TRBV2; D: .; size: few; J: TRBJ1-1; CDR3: CASKGRAVFTEAFF; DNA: TGTGCCAGCAAGGGAAGGGCGGTATTCACTGAAGCTTTCTTT
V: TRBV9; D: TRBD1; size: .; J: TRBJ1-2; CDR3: CASSGDRELYGYTF; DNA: TGTGCCAGCAGCGGCGACAGGGAGCTCTATGGCTACACCTTC
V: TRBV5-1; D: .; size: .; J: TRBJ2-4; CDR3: CASSAAIAKNIQYF; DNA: TGCGCCAGCAGCGCCGCAATAGCCAAAAACATTCAGTACTTC
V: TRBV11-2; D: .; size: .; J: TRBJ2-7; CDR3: CASSLGSPPSYEQYF; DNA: TGTGCCAGCAGCTTAGGTTCCCCACCGTCCTACGAGCAGTACTTC
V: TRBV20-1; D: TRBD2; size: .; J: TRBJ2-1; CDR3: CSLRENNEQFF; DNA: TGCAGTTTGCGGGAGAACAATGAGCAGTTCTTC
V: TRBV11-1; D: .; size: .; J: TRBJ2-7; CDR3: CASSLERGTYEQYF; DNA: TGTGCCAGCAGCTTAGAGCGAGGGACCTACGAGCAGTACTTC
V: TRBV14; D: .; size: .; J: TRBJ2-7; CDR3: CASSQQVQGGEQYF; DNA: TGTGCCAGCAGCCAACAGGTGCAAGGGGGTGAGCAGTACTTC
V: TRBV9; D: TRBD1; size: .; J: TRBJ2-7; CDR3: CASSGPGTGSYREQYF; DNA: TGTGCCAGCAGCGGACCCGGGACAGGGTCCTATCGCGAGCAGTACTTC
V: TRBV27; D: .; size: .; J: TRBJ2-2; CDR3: CASSFLTGELFF; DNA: TGTGCCAGCAGTTTCCTCACCGGGGAGCTGTTTTTT
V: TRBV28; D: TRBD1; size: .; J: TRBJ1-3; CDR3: CASSAATGVSGNTIYF; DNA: TGTGCCAGCAGTGCGGCGACAGGGGTCTCTGGAAACACCATATATTTT
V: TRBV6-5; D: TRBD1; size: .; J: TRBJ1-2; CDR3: CASSYGQGDGYTF; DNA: TGTGCCAGCAGTTATGGACAGGGGGATGGCTACACCTTC
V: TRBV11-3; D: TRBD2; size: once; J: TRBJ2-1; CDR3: CASSFESGRDEQFF; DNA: TGTGCCAGCAGCTTCGAAAGCGGGAGAGATGAGCAGTTCTTC
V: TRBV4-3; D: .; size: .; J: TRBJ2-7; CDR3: CASSEAVVYSSYEQYF; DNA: TGCGCCAGCAGCGAAGCAGTCGTATATAGCTCCTACGAGCAGTACTTC
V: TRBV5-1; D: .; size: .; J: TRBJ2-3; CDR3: CASYGKDTQYF; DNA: TGCGCCAGCTATGGGAAAGATACGCAGTATTTT